This TCR beta chain stems from a study of T cell responses to AZD1222 COVID-19 vaccine. Study information: Combined were second doses at about 4 or about 12 weeks. Study observations and caveats: Following two doses of AZD1222, Spike-specific TCR breadth and depth rose. Repertoires in all cases were sampled only once the peak T cell response had passed.

The ends lost 5 bases at V and 8 bases at J; junction bases unmatched: 11. Per germline, CDR1 SGHTA and CDR2 FQGTGA. The CDR3 length is 15 residues. Generated by immunoSEQ multiplex PCR, the TCRdb table keeps only in-frame clones and is missing some. The sample holds about 140,000 clones, around 89% seen once. As concerns this clone: No antigen is known for it.

The rearrangement links TRBV7-3 to TRBJ2-1, with 8 bases lining up with TRBD2. This TCR was recovered from an adult in good health. The starting material was peripheral blood, obtained on day 0 of AZD1222 vaccination. CDR3 nucleotide sequence: TGTGCCAGCAGCCCCGGGTGGACTAGCAGATATGAGCAGTTCTTC. Translating gives CASSPGWTSRYEQFF.